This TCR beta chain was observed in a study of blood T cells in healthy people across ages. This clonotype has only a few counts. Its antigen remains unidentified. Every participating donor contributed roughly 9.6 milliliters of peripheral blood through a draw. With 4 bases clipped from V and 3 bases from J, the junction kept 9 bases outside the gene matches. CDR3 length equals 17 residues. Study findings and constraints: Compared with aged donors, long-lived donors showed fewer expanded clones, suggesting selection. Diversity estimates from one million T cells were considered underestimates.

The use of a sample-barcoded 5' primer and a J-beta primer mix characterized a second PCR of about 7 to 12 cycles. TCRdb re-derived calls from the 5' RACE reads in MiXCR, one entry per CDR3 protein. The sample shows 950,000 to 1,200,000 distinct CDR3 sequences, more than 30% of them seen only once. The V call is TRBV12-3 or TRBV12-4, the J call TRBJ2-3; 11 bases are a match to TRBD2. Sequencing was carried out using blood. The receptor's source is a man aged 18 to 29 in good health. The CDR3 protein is CASSSSPGLAETDTQYF. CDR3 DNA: TGTGCCAGCAGTTCATCACCGGGACTAGCGGAAACAGATACGCAGTATTTT.